The rows below give T cell receptor beta chains drawn from one sample of a study of CD8+CD57+ T cells in acquired aplastic anemia. TCRdb independently ran MiXCR on the reads; one entry per CDR3 protein. The table includes more than 95,000 distinct CDR3 sequences, almost 40% detected once. The material sequenced was sorted CD4+, CD8+, or CD8+CD57+ T cells (not recorded which) from PBMCs. The origin of the receptors is a human donor with aplastic anemia. Both conserved end residues are part of each CDR3. A D gene is named only where the DNA matches it firmly. Size values are once, few and many counts, or a class for expanded clones, and some rows have none.

J: TRBJ2-1
D: TRBD2
size: many
length: 14
V: TRBV12-3/TRBV12-4
CDR3: CASRIAGGLDEQFF
DNA: TGTGCCAGCAGGATAGCGGGGGGGCTGGATGAGCAGTTCTTC

J: TRBJ2-7
D: .
size: .
length: 13
V: TRBV9
CDR3: CASSALDRYEQYF
DNA: TGTGCCAGCAGCGCCCTAGACAGGTACGAGCAGTACTTC

J: TRBJ2-3
D: TRBD2
size: .
length: 16
V: TRBV11-1
CDR3: CASSLTSGSSTDTQYF
DNA: TGTGCCAGCAGCTTAACTAGCGGGTCTAGCACAGATACGCAGTATTTT

J: TRBJ1-2
D: .
size: few
length: 21
V: TRBV24-1
CDR3: CATSVPFRVAIFLCANYGYTF
DNA: TGTGCCACCAGTGTCCCTTTTAGAGTGGCTATATTCTTATGTGCTAACTATGGCTACACCTTC

J: TRBJ2-1
D: TRBD2
size: few
length: 15
V: TRBV2
CDR3: CASCSPAGSWNEQFF
DNA: TGTGCCAGCTGCTCCCCAGCGGGGAGTTGGAATGAGCAGTTCTTC

J: TRBJ1-2
D: .
size: many
length: 14
V: TRBV28
CDR3: CASSFRAIHYGYTF
DNA: TGTGCCAGCAGTTTCAGAGCCATTCACTATGGCTACACCTTC

J: TRBJ1-2
D: TRBD1
size: .
length: 17
V: TRBV5-4
CDR3: CASSSASSGGAFYGYTF
DNA: TGTGCCAGCAGCTCGGCCTCATCAGGGGGCGCGTTTTATGGCTACACCTTC

J: TRBJ2-1
D: .
size: .
length: 11
V: TRBV20-1
CDR3: CSAGGARQEFF
DNA: TGCAGTGCCGGGGGTGCGCGGCAGGAGTTCTTC

J: TRBJ2-7
D: .
size: .
length: 13
V: TRBV29-1
CDR3: CSVAADSSHEQYF
DNA: TGCAGCGTTGCGGCGGATAGCTCCCACGAGCAGTACTTC

J: TRBJ1-1
D: .
size: few
length: 13
V: TRBV12-3/TRBV12-4
CDR3: CASSKRAGLGAFF
DNA: TGTGCCAGCAGTAAAAGGGCCGGGCTGGGAGCTTTCTTT

J: TRBJ2-1
D: .
size: many
length: 15
V: TRBV24-1
CDR3: CATSSTGGRVVEQFF
DNA: TGTGCCACCAGTAGTACAGGGGGGAGGGTAGTCGAGCAGTTCTTC

J: TRBJ2-2
D: TRBD2
size: few
length: 16
V: TRBV12-3/TRBV12-4
CDR3: CASGGLAGVGGGELFF
DNA: TGTGCCAGCGGGGGACTAGCGGGGGTTGGTGGCGGGGAGCTGTTTTTT

J: TRBJ2-3
D: TRBD2
size: many
length: 17
V: TRBV5-1
CDR3: CASSHGLAGGLGDTQYF
DNA: TGCGCCAGCAGTCATGGACTAGCGGGGGGGCTAGGGGATACGCAGTATTTT

J: TRBJ2-7
D: TRBD1
size: .
length: 14
V: TRBV20-1
CDR3: CSARRQGTDYEQYF
DNA: TGCAGTGCTAGGAGACAGGGGACGGATTACGAGCAGTACTTC

J: TRBJ1-6
D: TRBD1
size: .
length: 13
V: TRBV29-1
CDR3: CSVRQGAYSPLHF
DNA: TGCAGCGTCCGACAGGGGGCGTATTCACCCCTCCACTTT

J: TRBJ1-2
D: .
size: .
length: 13
V: TRBV2
CDR3: CASSEQGTVSYTF
DNA: TGTGCCAGCAGTGAGCAGGGGACGGTTAGCTACACCTTC

J: TRBJ1-2
D: TRBD1
size: .
length: 16
V: TRBV6-1
CDR3: CASSELGQGFNYGYTF
DNA: TGTGCCAGCAGTGAACTTGGACAGGGCTTTAACTATGGCTACACCTTC

J: TRBJ2-7
D: .
size: .
length: 15
V: TRBV10-3
CDR3: CAISEVGTQTHEQYF
DNA: TGTGCCATCAGTGAGGTGGGGACACAAACCCACGAGCAGTACTTC

J: TRBJ2-1
D: .
size: many
length: 14
V: TRBV9
CDR3: CASSVAGPGTEQFF
DNA: TGTGCCAGCAGCGTAGCGGGACCAGGGACTGAGCAGTTCTTC

J: TRBJ2-1
D: TRBD2
size: .
length: 17
V: TRBV10-3
CDR3: CAISGTSGGDLGNEQFF
DNA: TGTGCCATCAGCGGGACTAGCGGGGGGGACCTGGGGAATGAGCAGTTCTTC

J: TRBJ2-2
D: TRBD2
size: many
length: 16
V: TRBV10-3
CDR3: CAINPSGGAYTGELFF
DNA: TGTGCCATCAATCCTAGCGGGGGCGCTTACACCGGGGAGCTGTTTTTT

J: TRBJ2-3
D: .
size: many
length: 13
V: TRBV20-1
CDR3: CSAPSPSTDTQYF
DNA: TGCAGTGCTCCGTCCCCTAGCACAGATACGCAGTATTTT

J: TRBJ2-7
D: .
size: .
length: 15
V: TRBV4-3
CDR3: CASSQARTGATEQYF
DNA: TGCGCCAGCAGCCAAGCCCGGACCGGGGCAACCGAGCAGTACTTC

J: TRBJ2-3
D: TRBD1
size: .
length: 13
V: TRBV2
CDR3: CASRTGNTDTQYF
DNA: TGTGCCAGCCGGACAGGTAACACAGATACGCAGTATTTT

J: TRBJ1-3
D: TRBD1
size: many
length: 15
V: TRBV11-2
CDR3: CASSRQGQNGNTIYF
DNA: TGTGCCAGCAGCAGACAGGGACAGAATGGAAACACCATATATTTT

J: TRBJ1-1
D: .
size: many
length: 14
V: TRBV7-9
CDR3: CASSPEGRVAEAFF
DNA: TGTGCCAGCAGCCCAGAGGGGCGTGTGGCTGAAGCTTTCTTT